Listed here is a single T cell receptor beta chain. Only in-frame clones appear in the TCRdb table, and some are missing; sequencing was by immunoSEQ multiplex PCR. The sample lists tens of thousands of clones, around 90% occurring once. The CDR3 is made up of 14 amino acids. V lost 6 bases to trimming and J lost 6 bases, with 16 bases between them. The germline V gene has CDR1 MDHEN and CDR2 SYDVKM. This sample was included in a study of PD-L1 blockade in urothelial cancer. Looking at the study overall: About 85% of the roughly 30 patients comprised males who had bladder-origin urothelial cancer. At 3 weeks (second dose) and 6 weeks after starting treatment, blood was analyzed. When blood samples were assessed, the median T cell count was around 150,000.

This sample's time point: pretreatment peripheral blood. This clonotype was sampled from a man aged 60 to 69 with urothelial cancer. The V call is TRBV28, the J call TRBJ2-3; D might be TRBD2 (7 bases). This sample comprised PBMCs, obtained around atezolizumab (anti-PD-L1) treatment. CDR3 sequence (DNA): TGTGCCAGCAGCCCTGCGGGGGCGCCGGATACGCAGTATTTT. Encoded protein: CASSPAGAPDTQYF.